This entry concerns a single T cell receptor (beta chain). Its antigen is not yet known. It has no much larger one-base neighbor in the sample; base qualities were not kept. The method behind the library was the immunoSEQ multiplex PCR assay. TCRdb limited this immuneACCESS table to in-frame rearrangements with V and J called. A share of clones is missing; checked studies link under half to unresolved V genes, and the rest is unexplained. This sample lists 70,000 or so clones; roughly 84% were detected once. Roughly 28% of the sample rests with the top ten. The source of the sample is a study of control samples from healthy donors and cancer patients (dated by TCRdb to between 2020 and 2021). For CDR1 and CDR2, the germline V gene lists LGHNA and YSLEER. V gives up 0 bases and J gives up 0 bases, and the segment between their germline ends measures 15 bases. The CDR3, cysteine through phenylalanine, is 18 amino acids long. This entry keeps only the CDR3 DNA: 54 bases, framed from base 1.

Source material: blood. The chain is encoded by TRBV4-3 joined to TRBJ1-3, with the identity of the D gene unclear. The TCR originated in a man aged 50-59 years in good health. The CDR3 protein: CASSQDIVAASSGNTIYF. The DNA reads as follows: TGCGCCAGCAGCCAAGATATCGTAGCCGCGAGCTCTGGAAACACCATATATTTT.